The rows below give T cell receptor beta chains drawn from one sample of a study of CD8 T cells in ankylosing spondylitis. A single record per CDR3 protein comes from TCRdb applying MiXCR to the 5' RACE reads. The sample consists of fewer than 250,000 distinct CDR3 sequences, about 10% of them appearing once. The sample comprised blood, either unsorted or a sorted T cell fraction (not recorded which). Every receptor here comes from a male donor with ankylosing spondylitis or in good health (not recorded which). Each CDR3 is given with its conserved first and last residue. Fields, in order: D gene, clone size, V gene, J gene, CDR3 protein, CDR3 DNA. A D gene is named only where the DNA matches it firmly. The listing skips clone size in some rows; elsewhere it reads once, few, many or a size class.

D: NA; size: few; V: TRBV7-9; J: TRBJ1-1; CDR3: CASSLLTNSEAFF; DNA: TGTGCCAGCAGCTTACTGACCAACTCTGAAGCTTTCTTT
D: TRBD1; size: many; V: TRBV4-1; J: TRBJ1-3; CDR3: CASSQRTGTGNTIYF; DNA: TGCGCCAGCAGCCAGAGGACAGGGACTGGAAACACCATATATTTT
D: TRBD1; size: many; V: TRBV3-1; J: TRBJ1-5; CDR3: CASSQGDRGFRQPQHF; DNA: TGTGCCAGCAGCCAGGGGGACAGGGGGTTCCGCCAGCCCCAGCATTTT
D: NA; size: many; V: TRBV20-1; J: TRBJ2-3; CDR3: CSARVTVSGDTQYF; DNA: TGCAGTGCTAGAGTCACGGTGAGCGGAGATACGCAGTATTTT
D: NA; size: many; V: TRBV20-1; J: TRBJ1-1; CDR3: CSARAPENTEAFF; DNA: TGCAGTGCTAGAGCACCGGAGAACACTGAAGCTTTCTTT
D: TRBD2; size: many; V: TRBV20-1; J: TRBJ2-7; CDR3: CSVPSGISYEQYF; DNA: TGCAGTGTCCCTAGCGGGATTTCCTACGAGCAGTACTTC
D: NA; size: many; V: TRBV29-1; J: TRBJ2-3; CDR3: CSVALISTDTQYF; DNA: TGCAGCGTTGCTCTAATTAGCACAGATACGCAGTATTTT
D: NA; size: few; V: TRBV4-2; J: TRBJ2-3; CDR3: CASSQDRGVFYTDTQYF; DNA: TGTGCCAGCAGCCAAGATCGCGGGGTCTTTTACACAGATACGCAGTATTTT
D: NA; size: NA; V: TRBV30; J: TRBJ1-4; CDR3: CAWSIRSTNEKLFF; DNA: TGTGCCTGGAGTATCCGGTCAACTAATGAAAAACTGTTTTTT
D: TRBD1; size: many; V: TRBV12-3/TRBV12-4; J: TRBJ1-5; CDR3: CASSPQLMRQGRNIQPQHF; DNA: TGTGCCAGCAGTCCCCAATTAATGCGACAGGGGCGCAATATTCAGCCCCAGCATTTT
D: NA; size: many; V: TRBV7-7; J: TRBJ2-5; CDR3: CASSPENPDRHGGAQYF; DNA: TGTGCCAGCAGCCCTGAAAACCCGGACAGGCACGGAGGGGCCCAGTACTTC
D: NA; size: many; V: TRBV5-1; J: TRBJ2-5; CDR3: CASLGDGPETQYF; DNA: TGCGCCAGCCTAGGGGATGGACCAGAGACCCAGTACTTC
D: NA; size: many; V: TRBV20-1; J: TRBJ1-5; CDR3: CSAAQGLNQPQHF; DNA: TGCAGTGCCGCGCAGGGGTTAAATCAGCCCCAGCATTTT
D: TRBD1; size: NA; V: TRBV7-9; J: TRBJ2-7; CDR3: CASSQRQGYEQYF; DNA: TGTGCCAGCAGCCAGAGACAGGGCTACGAGCAGTACTTC
D: NA; size: many; V: TRBV5-1; J: TRBJ1-1; CDR3: CASSSAFKTGYPSAFF; DNA: TGCGCCAGCAGCTCTGCCTTTAAGACAGGATATCCTTCGGCTTTCTTT
D: TRBD1; size: few; V: TRBV20-1; J: TRBJ2-2; CDR3: CSAGDRVATGELFF; DNA: TGCAGTGCAGGGGACAGGGTAGCCACCGGGGAGCTGTTTTTT
D: NA; size: few; V: TRBV7-9; J: TRBJ1-1; CDR3: CASSFPGQGLLTEAFF; DNA: TGTGCCAGCAGCTTCCCAGGGCAGGGGCTCCTCACTGAAGCTTTCTTT
D: NA; size: NA; V: TRBV7-9; J: TRBJ2-5; CDR3: CASSLGGDSRETQYF; DNA: TGTGCCAGCAGCTTGGGCGGGGACTCGAGGGAGACCCAGTACTTC
D: TRBD1; size: many; V: TRBV5-1; J: TRBJ2-5; CDR3: CASSLGGGTGSQETQYF; DNA: TGCGCCAGCAGCTTGGGCGGCGGGACAGGGAGTCAAGAGACCCAGTACTTC
D: NA; size: few; V: TRBV30; J: TRBJ1-1; CDR3: CASLLGLQAFF; DNA: TGTGCCTCGCTACTGGGACTCCAAGCTTTCTTT
D: TRBD1; size: NA; V: TRBV3-1; J: TRBJ1-1; CDR3: CASSPPGGTTEAFF; DNA: TGTGCCAGCAGCCCCCCAGGGGGCACGACTGAAGCTTTCTTT
D: TRBD1; size: many; V: TRBV15; J: TRBJ2-2; CDR3: CATSRDRQDGELFF; DNA: TGTGCCACCAGCAGGGACAGGCAGGACGGGGAGCTGTTTTTT
D: NA; size: many; V: TRBV25-1; J: TRBJ2-7; CDR3: CASSEAYEQYF; DNA: TGTGCCAGCAGTGAAGCGTACGAGCAGTACTTC
D: TRBD2; size: once; V: TRBV7-2; J: TRBJ2-1; CDR3: CASSLWRGSSNYNERFF; DNA: TGTGCCAGCAGCTTATGGCGGGGGTCATCAAATTACAATGAGCGGTTCTTC
D: TRBD1; size: many; V: TRBV27; J: TRBJ2-7; CDR3: CASRAGQGYYYEQYF; DNA: TGTGCCAGCAGAGCCGGACAGGGTTATTACTACGAGCAGTACTTC
D: TRBD1; size: many; V: TRBV10-3; J: TRBJ2-5; CDR3: CAISGQGQETQYF; DNA: TGTGCCATCAGTGGACAGGGGCAAGAGACCCAGTACTTC
D: TRBD1; size: many; V: TRBV11-2; J: TRBJ1-2; CDR3: CASSHDRTGPGYTF; DNA: TGTGCCAGCAGCCACGATAGGACAGGGCCGGGCTACACCTTC
D: TRBD2; size: many; V: TRBV10-3; J: TRBJ2-1; CDR3: CAISEPGTNNEQFF; DNA: TGTGCCATCAGTGAGCCCGGGACTAACAATGAGCAGTTCTTC
D: NA; size: many; V: TRBV20-1; J: TRBJ2-1; CDR3: CSARAGSSGPTYNEQFF; DNA: TGCAGTGCTAGAGCGGGGAGTAGCGGCCCGACCTACAATGAGCAGTTCTTC
D: NA; size: NA; V: TRBV5-1; J: TRBJ1-4; CDR3: CASSLVGNDEKLFF; DNA: TGCGCCAGCAGCTTGGTGGGGAACGATGAAAAACTGTTTTTT
D: TRBD2; size: many; V: TRBV24-1; J: TRBJ2-3; CDR3: CATSDRGLAADTQYF; DNA: TGTGCCACCAGTGATCGGGGACTAGCGGCGGATACGCAGTATTTT
D: TRBD1; size: many; V: TRBV29-1; J: TRBJ2-7; CDR3: CSVSTGTYEQYF; DNA: TGCAGCGTTTCGACAGGGACCTACGAGCAGTACTTC
D: TRBD1; size: many; V: TRBV7-8; J: TRBJ2-7; CDR3: CASSPPRDRGIGWSYEQYF; DNA: TGTGCCAGCAGCCCTCCCCGGGACAGGGGGATTGGATGGTCCTACGAGCAGTACTTC
D: TRBD2; size: many; V: TRBV20-1; J: TRBJ2-1; CDR3: CSARIPSGSNNEQFF; DNA: TGCAGTGCTCGTATACCGAGCGGGAGCAACAATGAGCAGTTCTTC
D: TRBD1; size: many; V: TRBV4-2; J: TRBJ1-3; CDR3: CASSESGTGGISSGNTIYF; DNA: TGTGCCAGCAGCGAATCCGGGACAGGGGGCATAAGCTCTGGAAACACCATATATTTT
D: NA; size: many; V: TRBV5-5; J: TRBJ1-5; CDR3: CASSWAGYDQPQHF; DNA: TGTGCCAGCAGCTGGGCGGGATATGATCAGCCCCAGCATTTT
D: NA; size: NA; V: TRBV11-3; J: TRBJ2-7; CDR3: CASSPDRPREQYF; DNA: TGTGCCAGCAGTCCTGACAGGCCTAGGGAGCAGTACTTC
D: NA; size: few; V: TRBV5-6; J: TRBJ2-3; CDR3: CASSTGSADTQYF; DNA: TGTGCCAGCTCCACAGGGTCCGCAGATACGCAGTATTTT
D: NA; size: few; V: TRBV7-9; J: TRBJ2-1; CDR3: CASSLEGGTEQFF; DNA: TGTGCCAGCAGCTTAGAGGGCGGGACTGAGCAGTTCTTC
D: NA; size: many; V: TRBV2; J: TRBJ2-7; CDR3: CASEPLIYEQYF; DNA: TGTGCCAGCGAACCCCTGATTTACGAGCAGTACTTC
D: NA; size: NA; V: TRBV18; J: TRBJ1-1; CDR3: CASSPLGATEAFF; DNA: TGTGCCAGCTCACCACTGGGGGCGACTGAAGCTTTCTTT
D: NA; size: many; V: TRBV15; J: TRBJ2-1; CDR3: CATSRDRDFRNNEQFF; DNA: TGTGCCACCAGCAGAGATAGGGACTTCCGTAACAATGAGCAGTTCTTC
D: TRBD2; size: many; V: TRBV3-1; J: TRBJ2-3; CDR3: CASSQAGTSGDTQYF; DNA: TGTGCCAGCAGCCAAGCCGGGACTAGCGGAGATACGCAGTATTTT
D: TRBD2; size: many; V: TRBV29-1; J: TRBJ2-7; CDR3: CSVTSGTGYEQYF; DNA: TGCAGCGTAACTAGCGGGACGGGGTACGAGCAGTACTTC
D: NA; size: many; V: TRBV6-5; J: TRBJ1-6; CDR3: CASSYTGPRFSPLHF; DNA: TGTGCCAGCAGTTACACCGGGCCTCGTTTTTCACCCCTCCACTTT
D: NA; size: many; V: TRBV14; J: TRBJ1-1; CDR3: CASSQERGKGSTEAFF; DNA: TGTGCCAGCAGCCAAGAAAGAGGGAAGGGGAGCACTGAAGCTTTCTTT